Following are 28 T cell receptor beta chains from one sample sequenced in a study of T cell responses to AZD1222 COVID-19 vaccine (dated by TCRdb to the early 2020s). Library generation was performed with the immunoSEQ multiplex PCR assay. Entries here come from immuneACCESS through TCRdb and include only in-frame sequences with V and J called. Some clones fail to appear in such tables; in the studies checked, an unresolved V gene covers under half of the shortfall, and the cause of the remainder is unknown. The table for this sample lists 100,000 to 120,000 clones; less than 90% of them were counted only once. Over 1.5% of the sample comes from the top ten. In the paper's terms, the time point label means: baseline before first vaccination. The sample was peripheral blood, taken on day 0 of AZD1222 vaccination. The receptors were gathered from an adult in good health.

The gene calls are TRBV29-1 and TRBJ2-3; perhaps TRBD1 as D (5 bases). The CDR3 totals 13 residues. V lost 4 bases and J lost 5, with 13 bases in between. From germline, CDR1 is SQVTM and CDR2 ANQGSEA. CDR3 region: CSVADILVDTQYF. The CDR3 coding sequence is TGCAGCGTTGCGGACATCCTGGTAGATACGCAGTATTTT.

The genes are TRBV2 and TRBJ1-1; 7 bases align to TRBD1. V dropped 11 bases and J dropped 1; count of bases not matched to a gene: 4. The CDR3 extends over 12 amino acids. The germline gives CDR1 SNHLY, CDR2 FYNNEI. CDR3 in DNA: TGTGCCCATAACAGGGGGAACACTGAAGCTTTCTTT. This encodes CAHNRGNTEAFF.

The J gene is TRBJ2-1, the V gene TRBV7-9; a possible D gene is TRBD2 (6 bases). Trimming stripped 0 bases from V and 5 bases from J, with 17 bases between. CDR3 length: 17 residues. Germline assignment: CDR1 SEHNR and CDR2 FQNEAQ (reference sequence). The CDR3 DNA reads as TGTGCCAGCAGCTTAGCCAAACTAGGCGGGGCCCACAATGAGCAGTTCTTC. Encoded protein: CASSLAKLGGAHNEQFF.

Concerning this clone itself: An end of the junction differs from the germline gene, which may be a read error. The genes are TRBV6-1 and TRBJ1-2; 7 bases align to TRBD1. This CDR3 is 13 amino acids long. CDR1 MNHNS and CDR2 SASEGT come from the germline V gene. In nucleotides, the CDR3 is TGTGCCAGCAGCGAAGGGGGCGGCTATGGCTACACCTTC. Its translation: CASSEGGGYGYTF.

V and J are TRBV9 and TRBJ1-1; D not resolved. The CDR3 has 13 amino acids. Germline V gene lookup returns CDR1 SGDLS and CDR2 YYNGEE. The V gene lost 3 bases and the J gene lost 4 bases, with 10 bases spanning the gap. The CDR3 DNA sequence: TGTGCCAGCAGCGACGGGAAGGGCACTGAAGCTTTCTTT. Its protein product is CASSDGKGTEAFF.

The rearrangement joins TRBV7-2 to TRBJ1-1, with 8 positions matching TRBD1. Losses at the gene ends were 5 bases for V and 4 bases for J; bases not matched to a gene: 9. The CDR3 totals 15 residues. Germline CDR1 reads SGHTA; CDR2 reads FQGNSA. As DNA, the CDR3 is TGTGCCAGCAGCCCTCGACAGGGGACCGGCACTGAAGCTTTCTTT. Protein product: CASSPRQGTGTEAFF.

The V and J genes are TRBV3-1 (or the pseudogene TRBV3-2) and TRBJ2-5, with 11 bases lining up with TRBD2. CDR1 and CDR2 (germline): LGHDT, YNNKEL (reference sequence). The CDR3 runs to 17 residues. After removal of 6 bases from V and 1 base from J, the junction contained 10 bases not matched to a gene. Here the CDR3 DNA reads TGTGCCAGCAGTCGAGGGGCTAGCGGGGGGTTCCAAGAGACCCAGTACTTC. As protein: CASSRGASGGFQETQYF.

The chain carries TRBV10-1 and TRBJ1-5; D gene uncertain. This CDR3 is 13 amino acids long. Germline CDR1 reads WNHNN; CDR2 reads SYGVQD (reference sequence). Trimming took off 0 bases at V and 7 bases at J, with 7 bases between the two ends. CDR3 region: CASSESALQPQHF. The CDR3, as DNA: TGCGCCAGCAGTGAGTCCGCTCTACAGCCCCAGCATTTT.

The chain is built from TRBV29-1 and TRBJ1-2, with TRBD1 matching 8 bases. V shed 2 bases, J shed 6 bases, and the junction held 2 bases outside the gene matches. The germline CDR1 and CDR2 sequences are SQVTM and ANQGSEA. The CDR3 has 12 amino acids. The CDR3 here is CSVESTGDGYTF. The CDR3 region has the DNA TGCAGCGTTGAATCGACAGGGGATGGCTACACCTTC.

The chain is built from TRBV20-1 and TRBJ1-4; D unresolved. Germline CDR1 is DFQATT and CDR2 is SNEGSKA (reference sequence). V was clipped by 3 bases and J by 7 bases, with 6 bases between them. This CDR3 is built from 11 residues. The CDR3 DNA is TGCAGTGCTAGGTATCTTGAAAAACTGTTTTTT. This gives the protein CSARYLEKLFF.

This clone was observed once. This rearrangement joins TRBV18 to TRBJ1-1; D not certain. CDR1 is KGHSH, CDR2 LQKENI, per germline. This CDR3 is built from 12 residues. V was clipped by 0 bases and J by 8 bases, with 7 bases between them. CDR3 in amino acids: CASSPPVGEAFF. CDR3 in DNA: TGTGCCAGCTCACCACCGGTGGGAGAAGCTTTCTTT. Looking up the rest from reference TRBV18 and TRBJ1-1 gives the full variable domain: NAGVMQNPRHLVRRRGQEARLRCSPMKGHSHVYWYRQLPEEGLKFMVYLQKENIIDESGMPKERFSAEFPKEGPSILRIQQVVRGDSAAYFCASSPPVGEAFFGQGTRLTVV.

The rearrangement uses TRBV6-2 or TRBV6-3 and TRBJ1-5, with D hard to call. This CDR3 comprises 17 residues. V was pared by 2 bases and J by 0 bases, with 14 bases between. Germline CDR1 and CDR2: MNHEY and SVGEGT. The CDR3 loop is CASSYDRAKSSNQPQHF. The DNA for the CDR3 is TGTGCCAGCAGTTACGATCGGGCAAAATCTAGCAATCAGCCCCAGCATTTT.

Comment on this clone: Compared with germline, one end of the junction differs, possibly owing to a read error. The rearrangement joins TRBV2 to TRBJ2-2, with 8 bases fitting TRBD1. The CDR3 is made up of 16 amino acids. The V gene's germline CDR1 is SNHLY and CDR2 FYNNEI. CDR3 in DNA: TGTGCCAGCACTCTCCGTAGGACAGGGAACGCCGGGGAGCTGTTTTTT. It translates to CASTLRRTGNAGELFF.

In this sample, this clone turned up once. The rearrangement links TRBV7-9 to TRBJ1-2; D ambiguous. V lost 3 bases and J 2 bases, leaving 7 bases between the germline ends. Germline CDR1 is SEHNR and CDR2 is FQNEAQ (reference sequence). The CDR3 runs 13 residues. In DNA, the CDR3 is TGTGCCAGCAGCTTGCTAGGGAACTATGGCTACACCTTC. Its translation: CASSLLGNYGYTF.

To note about this clone: Within the sample, other DNA sequences also encode this same CDR3. V usage is TRBV9 and J usage is TRBJ2-5, with a weak D call TRBD1 (6 bases). The CDR3 runs to 14 residues. Trimming stripped 4 bases from V and 1 base from J, with 11 bases between. Germline CDR1 and CDR2: SGDLS and YYNGEE. The CDR3 sequence is CASSKQGIQETQYF. The CDR3 DNA follows: TGTGCCAGCAGCAAACAGGGTATCCAAGAGACCCAGTACTTC. Full variable domain (remainder filled in from reference TRBV9 and TRBJ2-5): DSGVTQTPKHLITATGQRVTLRCSPRSGDLSVYWYQQSLDQGLQFLIQYYNGEERAKGNILERFSAQQFPDLHSELNLSSLELGDSALYFCASSKQGIQETQYFGPGTRLLVL.

The chain carries TRBV6-5 and TRBJ2-3; D unclear. This CDR3 region has 13 residues. Per the germline V gene, CDR1 is MNHEY and CDR2 is SVGAGI. The V end was cut by 2 bases, the J end by 6 bases, with 9 bases between. The CDR3 spells CASSYDATDTQYF. CDR3 coding DNA: TGTGCCAGCAGTTACGACGCCACGGATACGCAGTATTTT.

The chain couples TRBV2 to TRBJ2-3, with 16 bases matching TRBD2. Germline-derived CDR1 and CDR2 are SNHLY and FYNNEI. The CDR3 has 18 residues. The trim removed 6 bases at V and 3 bases at J, leaving 9 bases unmatched. The CDR3 sequence: CASSAGTSGGGRTDTQYF. DNA for the CDR3: TGTGCCAGCAGCGCCGGGACTAGCGGGGGGGGTCGGACAGATACGCAGTATTTT.

The J gene is TRBJ1-1, the V gene TRBV2; TRBD1 agrees at 7 bases. This CDR3 has 15 residues. Germline-derived CDR1 and CDR2 are SNHLY and FYNNEI. Unmatched junction bases numbered 12, after V lost 11 bases and J lost 0 bases. The CDR3 coding sequence is TGTGCCGCAGGGGGGGAGGGGACCCTGAACACTGAAGCTTTCTTT. Protein sequence: CAAGGEGTLNTEAFF.

This clone was recorded only once. This chain connects TRBV5-6 to TRBJ1-5; D unresolved. The germline V gene encodes CDR1 SGHDT and CDR2 YYEEEE. The CDR3 is 15 residues long. Trimming left V 4 bases short and J 2 bases short, with 13 bases between. The CDR3 sequence is CASSSLRAGNQPQHF. The CDR3 coding sequence is TGTGCCAGCAGCAGCCTGAGGGCAGGCAATCAGCCCCAGCATTTT.

The CDR3 spells CASRKSPGTQETQYF. The CDR3 bases are TGTGCCAGCAGGAAGAGTCCCGGGACTCAAGAGACCCAGTACTTC. The rearrangement uses TRBV2 and TRBJ2-5, with D maybe TRBD2 (6 bases). With 6 bases removed from V and 2 bases from J, the gap between germline ends came to 16 bases. Germline CDR1 is SNHLY and CDR2 is FYNNEI. CDR3 length: 15 amino acids. Full variable domain (rest looked up from reference TRBV2 and TRBJ2-5): EPEVTQTPSHQVTQMGQEVILRCVPISNHLYFYWYRQILGQKVEFLVSFYNNEISEKSEIFDDQFSVERPDGSNFTLKIRSTKLEDSAMYFCASRKSPGTQETQYFGPGTRLLVL.

This chain joins TRBV27 and TRBJ2-7; the D gene is possibly TRBD1 (5 bases). The CDR3 covers 12 residues. From germline, CDR1 is MNHEY and CDR2 SMNVEV (reference sequence). V dropped 6 bases and J dropped 0 bases, with 6 bases sitting between them. The CDR3 sequence is CASRDNSYEQYF. CDR3 bases: TGTGCCAGCAGGGACAACTCCTACGAGCAGTACTTC.

V and J are TRBV27 and TRBJ2-5; possible D gene TRBD2, 6 bases. Trimming pared 0 bases from V and 7 bases from J, leaving 21 bases between. The CDR3 is 17 residues long. CDR1 is MNHEY and CDR2 is SMNVEV in the germline V gene (reference sequence). The CDR3 sequence is CASSLSYPGLQKGTQYF. The CDR3 bases are TGTGCCAGCAGTTTATCGTACCCGGGACTTCAAAAAGGGACCCAGTACTTC.

The chain uses TRBV27 and TRBJ1-5; a weak D match, TRBD1 (6 bases). V dropped 5 bases and J dropped 3 bases, with 11 bases sitting between them. The V gene's germline CDR1 is MNHEY and CDR2 SMNVEV (reference sequence). The CDR3 sequence is 14 residues long. CDR3: CASSADSFNQPQHF. CDR3 sequence (DNA): TGTGCCAGCAGTGCGGACAGCTTCAATCAGCCCCAGCATTTT.

The chain links TRBV5-8 to TRBJ1-5; 7 bases agree with TRBD1. V lost 5 bases and J lost 4; bases outside the gene matches: 12. Germline V gene lookup returns CDR1 SGHTS and CDR2 YDEGEE. This CDR3 is built from 16 residues. CDR3 DNA: TGTGCCAGCAGTCGGGGGGGTAGGGGGCTTAATCAGCCCCAGCATTTT. It translates to CASSRGGRGLNQPQHF.

The chain carries TRBV5-1 and TRBJ1-5; the match to TRBD1 covers 8 bases. CDR1 and CDR2 (germline): SGHRS, YFSETQ. The CDR3 has 15 amino acids. With 0 bases clipped from V and 3 bases from J, the junction kept 2 bases outside the gene matches. CDR3: CASSLGTGNNQPQHF. The CDR3 DNA reads as TGCGCCAGCAGCTTGGGGACAGGGAACAATCAGCCCCAGCATTTT.

This clone appeared a single time. J is TRBJ2-7 and V is TRBV29-1; a possible D gene is TRBD1 (5 bases). Trimming pared 4 bases from V and 0 bases from J, leaving 13 bases between. CDR1 is SQVTM and CDR2 is ANQGSEA in the germline V gene. The CDR3 loop spans 14 amino acids. As DNA, the CDR3 is TGCAGCGTTGTTCAGGGTCCTTTCTCCTACGAGCAGTACTTC. It is translated as CSVVQGPFSYEQYF.

The rearrangement joins TRBV28 to TRBJ1-6; 8 bases align to TRBD1. Germline V gene data show CDR1 as MDHEN and CDR2 as SYDVKM. The CDR3 is 14 amino acids. Unmatched junction bases numbered 7, after V lost 5 bases and J lost 10 bases. DNA for the CDR3: TGTGCCAGCAGTCCGAGACAGGGGCGCTCACCCCTCCACTTT. Amino acids: CASSPRQGRSPLHF.

The sample holds a few counts of this clone. The gene calls are TRBV16 and TRBJ1-4; possibly TRBD1 for D (5 bases). This CDR3 spans 13 amino acids. Deletions cut 1 base from V and 12 bases from J, with 12 bases between. The germline gives CDR1 KGHSY, CDR2 FQNENV. The CDR3 sequence is CASSQFGRGELFF. CDR3 DNA sequence: TGTGCCAGCAGCCAATTTGGGAGGGGTGAACTGTTTTTT.